Sequencing of this T cell receptor beta chain was carried out in a study of T-cell memory formation after mild COVID-19. Findings of the study overall: Cross-reactive memory appears to have joined, as suggested by some responding clones showing up in pre-infection memory. Researchers could not confirm that second-wave clones peaking on day 37 targeted SARS-CoV-2.

TCRdb reanalysed the 5' RACE reads using MiXCR and keeps one entry per CDR3 protein. In the table there are a few hundred thousand distinct CDR3 sequences, 25% to 30% of which are singletons. The CDR3 spans 15 residues. The germline V gene has CDR1 SGHRS and CDR2 YFSETQ. V was shortened by 4 bases and J by 4 bases, with 14 bases between the two germline ends. With respect to this clonotype: Antigen unknown.

The rearrangement links TRBV5-1 to TRBJ1-4; no clear D. The sequence came from an adult woman who had mild COVID-19 (a few samples of this study predate the infection). Cell type and time point are not known. Specimen: PBMCs or a T cell subset sorted from them (not recorded which). This CDR3 reads CASSPTAGINEKLFF. The CDR3 region has the DNA TGCGCCAGCAGCCCCACCGCCGGGATTAATGAAAAACTGTTTTTT.